A single T cell receptor beta chain is shown here with its context. Germline loops: CDR1 MDHEN, CDR2 SYDVKM. J was trimmed by 8 bases and V by 6 bases; bases with no gene match: 11. CDR3 length: 16 residues. Clones were read by immunoSEQ multiplex PCR, and TCRdb kept only the in-frame ones, dropping some. The repertoire holds approximately 150,000 clones, with roughly nine tenths as singletons. These data originate in a study of blood T cell repertoires in COVID-19. Background on the study: From the United States, Italy and Spain came samples of acute and convalescent COVID-19. Sample material is recorded as cDNA or gDNA derived from T cells, B-cell-depleted T cells, or PBMCs.

The J gene is TRBJ2-1, the V gene TRBV28; 12 bases are shared with TRBD2. The sequencing input was peripheral blood. This TCR was recovered from a woman aged 55-75 years with active COVID-19. The CDR3 DNA is TGTGCCAGCAGACCTCGACTAGCGGGAGCTTTGTATGAGCAGTTCTTC. Translated: CASRPRLAGALYEQFF.